Each of the 17 T cell receptor beta chains below was sequenced from the same sample in a study of T cell responses to AZD1222 COVID-19 vaccine. TCRdb keeps only in-frame clones here, not all; method: immunoSEQ multiplex PCR. The sample holds about 130,000 clones, around 90% seen once. Source: peripheral blood, taken on day 0 of AZD1222 vaccination. The receptors come from an adult in good health.

The V gene is TRBV7-9, the J gene TRBJ1-3; 10 bases align to TRBD1. With 1 base clipped from V and 5 bases from J, the junction kept 8 bases outside the gene matches. The CDR3 spans 17 residues. Germline CDR1 and CDR2: SEHNR and FQNEAQ (reference sequence). CDR3 coding DNA: TGTGCCAGCAGCTTAGATAGGCCGGGACAGGGGCGAAACACCATATATTTT. Its protein product is CASSLDRPGQGRNTIYF.

The chain carries TRBV9 and TRBJ1-3; D is ambiguous. Trimming removed 0 bases from V and 0 bases from J, with 4 bases in between. The CDR3 sequence is 14 residues long. Germline CDR1 SGDLS, CDR2 YYNGEE. The CDR3 protein is CASSVANSGNTIYF. The CDR3 region has the DNA TGTGCCAGCAGCGTAGCTAACTCTGGAAACACCATATATTTT.

The chain combines TRBV19 with TRBJ1-2; D gene ambiguous. The V end was cut by 4 bases, the J end by 6 bases, with 9 bases between. The CDR3 has 12 amino acids. The V gene's germline CDR1 is LNHDA and CDR2 SQIVND (reference sequence). The CDR3 nucleotides read TGTGCCAGTAGTACCCGGGTGAATGGCTACACCTTC. Its protein product is CASSTRVNGYTF.

The chain carries TRBV27 and TRBJ2-7; D is unclear. The CDR3 length is 15 residues. The germline gives CDR1 MNHEY, CDR2 SMNVEV (reference sequence). V lost 2 bases and J 1 base, leaving 12 bases between the germline ends. In DNA form, the CDR3 reads TGTGCCAGCAGTTTACAACCAGTCAGATCCTACGAGCAGTACTTC. It specifies CASSLQPVRSYEQYF.

The V gene is TRBV7-2, the J gene TRBJ1-4, with D maybe TRBD1 (6 bases). Germline CDR1 SGHTA, CDR2 FQGNSA. The CDR3 is made up of 15 amino acids. Deletions cut 6 bases from V and 0 bases from J, with 11 bases between. This chain's CDR3 is CASRSRQATNEKLFF. The CDR3 coding sequence is TGTGCCAGCAGAAGTCGACAGGCAACTAATGAAAAACTGTTTTTT.

V usage is TRBV6-1 and J usage is TRBJ1-6, with D possibly matching TRBD1 (5 bases). The CDR3 sequence is 14 residues long. Trimming stripped 0 bases from V and 6 bases from J, with 6 bases between. Germline CDR1 and CDR2: MNHNS and SASEGT. The CDR3 is CASSEADTNSPLHF. The DNA for the CDR3 is TGTGCCAGCAGTGAAGCGGACACTAATTCACCCCTCCACTTT.

The chain joins TRBV7-6 to TRBJ1-1, with D possibly being TRBD1 (5 bases). The CDR3 covers 14 residues. The V gene lost 5 bases and the J gene lost 1 base, with 11 bases spanning the gap. Germline V CDR1 and CDR2: SGHVS, FNYEAQ. CDR3 amino acids: CASSRQGPNTEAFF. CDR3 in DNA: TGTGCCAGCAGCCGCCAGGGACCGAACACTGAAGCTTTCTTT.

The chain links TRBV2 to TRBJ2-7; D tentatively reads TRBD1 or TRBD2 (5 bases each). This CDR3 contains 15 residues. CDR1 SNHLY and CDR2 FYNNEI come from the germline V gene. The V end lost 6 bases, the J end lost 5 bases, and 20 bases lay between the germline ends. CDR3 DNA: TGTGCCAGCAGAAAGAGGGACGAGATTACCCACGAGCAGTACTTC. Translation: CASRKRDEITHEQYF.

This rearrangement joins TRBV5-4 to TRBJ2-2; D is ambiguous. Between the trimmed V and J ends, which lost 0 bases and 3 bases, there was a span of 9 bases. CDR1 is SGHNT, CDR2 YYREEE, per germline (reference sequence). The CDR3 sequence is 15 residues long. Here the CDR3 reads CASSLGNPDTGELFF. Here the CDR3 DNA reads TGTGCCAGCAGCTTGGGCAATCCGGACACCGGGGAGCTGTTTTTT.

The V gene is TRBV12-5, the J gene TRBJ2-1; perhaps TRBD1 as D (6 bases). The CDR3 has 12 residues. V gave up 4 bases and J gave up 7 bases, with 8 bases separating them. Germline V gene lookup returns CDR1 LGHNT and CDR2 FRNRAP. The CDR3 reads CASGSTGNEQFF. The DNA of the CDR3 is TGTGCTAGTGGTTCAACAGGGAATGAGCAGTTCTTC.

The J gene is TRBJ1-4, the V gene TRBV5-8, with D unresolved. Germline V CDR1 and CDR2: SGHTS, YDEGEE. V lost 3 bases, J lost 6 bases, and 15 bases lay in between. The CDR3 spans 15 residues. CDR3 in amino acids: CASSWGGGLDEKLFF. The DNA of the CDR3 is TGTGCCAGCAGCTGGGGTGGTGGACTGGATGAAAAACTGTTTTTT.

This clone was counted once. The chain couples TRBV3-1 (or the pseudogene TRBV3-2) to TRBJ2-7; a weak D match, TRBD1 (6 bases). The CDR3 consists of 15 residues. With 2 bases removed from V and 4 bases from J, the gap between germline ends came to 15 bases. The germline V gene has CDR1 LGHDT and CDR2 YNNKEL (reference sequence). CDR3 amino acids: CASSQRPEGVYEQYF. CDR3 sequence (DNA): TGTGCCAGCAGCCAAAGGCCCGAGGGGGTTTACGAGCAGTACTTC.

In its sample, this clone was seen a few times. V usage is TRBV29-1 and J usage is TRBJ2-5; weak D call: TRBD1 (6 bases). Germline V gene lookup returns CDR1 SQVTM and CDR2 ANQGSEA. V was shortened by 6 bases and J by 4 bases, with 9 bases between the two germline ends. This CDR3 contains 11 residues. The CDR3 sequence is CSVVGGETQYF. The DNA for the CDR3 is TGCAGCGTGGTAGGGGGAGAGACCCAGTACTTC.

The V call is TRBV7-9, the J call TRBJ2-1; 12 bases map to TRBD2. CDR3 size: 15 residues. CDR1 and CDR2 (germline): SEHNR, FQNEAQ (reference sequence). With 6 bases clipped from V and 8 bases from J, the junction kept 8 bases outside the gene matches. CDR3 in DNA: TGTGCCAGCAGTAGACCGGGACTAGCGGGCGATGAGCAGTTCTTC. It codes for CASSRPGLAGDEQFF.

The chain employs TRBV5-1 and TRBJ2-1; D is unresolved. Trimming cost V 0 bases and J 0 bases, with 10 bases left between them. This CDR3 is built from 16 residues. The germline gives CDR1 SGHRS, CDR2 YFSETQ. The CDR3 here is CASSLALGNSYNEQFF. CDR3 nucleotides: TGCGCCAGCAGCTTGGCCCTGGGAAACTCCTACAATGAGCAGTTCTTC. Combining the CDR3 with reference TRBV5-1 and TRBJ2-1 gives the whole variable domain KAGVTQTPRYLIKTRGQQVTLSCSPISGHRSVSWYQQTPGQGLQFLFEYFSETQRNKGNFPGRFSGRQFSNSRSEMNVSTLELGDSALYLCASSLALGNSYNEQFFGPGTRLTVL.

The chain has TRBV7-9 and TRBJ2-2; D remains unclear. Between the trimmed V and J ends, which lost 5 bases and 3 bases, there was a span of 13 bases. Germline V gene sequence: CDR1 SEHNR, CDR2 FQNEAQ (reference sequence). This CDR3 is built from 15 residues. DNA of the CDR3: TGTGCCAGCAGCCCACGGCTAGGTCACACCGGGGAGCTGTTTTTT. As protein: CASSPRLGHTGELFF.

This clone has a single count. The chain is built from TRBV19 and TRBJ1-6; D unresolved. The germline CDR1 and CDR2 sequences are LNHDA and SQIVND (reference sequence). There are 18 residues in the CDR3. Trimming pared 5 bases from V and 0 bases from J, leaving 17 bases between. The CDR3 loop is CASSAVRTGSSYNSPLHF. CDR3 DNA sequence: TGTGCCAGTAGTGCCGTTCGGACCGGCAGCTCCTATAATTCACCCCTCCACTTT.